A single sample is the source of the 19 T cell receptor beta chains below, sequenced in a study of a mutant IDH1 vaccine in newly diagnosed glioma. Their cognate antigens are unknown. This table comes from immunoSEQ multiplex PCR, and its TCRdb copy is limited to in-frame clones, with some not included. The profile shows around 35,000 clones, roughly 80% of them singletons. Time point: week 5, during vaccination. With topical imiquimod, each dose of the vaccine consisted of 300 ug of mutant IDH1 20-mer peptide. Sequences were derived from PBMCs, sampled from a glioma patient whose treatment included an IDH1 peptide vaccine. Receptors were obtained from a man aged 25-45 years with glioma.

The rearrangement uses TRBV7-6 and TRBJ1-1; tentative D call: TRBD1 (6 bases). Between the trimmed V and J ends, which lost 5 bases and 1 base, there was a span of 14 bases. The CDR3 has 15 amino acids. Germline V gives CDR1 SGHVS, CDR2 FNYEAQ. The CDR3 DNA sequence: TGTGCCAGCAGCAACCTCAGGGGAACGAACACTGAAGCTTTCTTT. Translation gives CASSNLRGTNTEAFF.

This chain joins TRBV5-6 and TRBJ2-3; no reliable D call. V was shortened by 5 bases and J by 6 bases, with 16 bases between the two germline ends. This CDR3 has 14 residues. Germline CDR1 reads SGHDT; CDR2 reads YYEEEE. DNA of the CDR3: TGTGCCAGCAGACGGCTAGAGCAAGTGGATACGCAGTATTTT. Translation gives CASRRLEQVDTQYF. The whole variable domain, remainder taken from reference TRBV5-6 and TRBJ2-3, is DAGVTQSPTHLIKTRGQQVTLRCSPKSGHDTVSWYQQALGQGPQFIFQYYEEEERQRGNFPDRFSGHQFPNYSSELNVNALLLGDSALYLCASRRLEQVDTQYFGPGTRLTVL.

The CDR3 DNA reads TGTGCCAGCAGCTTGGCCAGTGTGGGGTCCACTGAAGCTTTCTTT. Translating gives CASSLASVGSTEAFF. The chain has TRBV5-5 and TRBJ1-1; D ambiguous. The V end was cut by 0 bases, the J end by 4 bases, with 13 bases between. The germline V gene has CDR1 SGHKS and CDR2 YYEKEE (reference sequence). The CDR3 totals 15 residues.

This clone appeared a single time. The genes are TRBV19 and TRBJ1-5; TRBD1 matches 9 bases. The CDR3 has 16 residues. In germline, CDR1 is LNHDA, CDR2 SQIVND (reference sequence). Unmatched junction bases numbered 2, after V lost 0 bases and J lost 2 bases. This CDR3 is CASSIERQGGNQPQHF. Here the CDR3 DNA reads TGTGCCAGTAGTATAGAGAGACAGGGGGGCAATCAGCCCCAGCATTTT.

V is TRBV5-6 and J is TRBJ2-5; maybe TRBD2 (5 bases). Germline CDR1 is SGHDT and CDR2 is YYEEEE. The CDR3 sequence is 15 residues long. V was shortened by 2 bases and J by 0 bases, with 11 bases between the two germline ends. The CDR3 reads CASSFWPSNQETQYF. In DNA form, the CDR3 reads TGTGCCAGCAGCTTTTGGCCTAGCAACCAAGAGACCCAGTACTTC.

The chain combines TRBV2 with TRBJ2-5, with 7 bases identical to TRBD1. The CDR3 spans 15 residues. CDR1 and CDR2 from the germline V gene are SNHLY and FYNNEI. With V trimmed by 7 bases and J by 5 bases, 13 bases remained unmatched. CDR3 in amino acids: CASNDPTGLRETQYF. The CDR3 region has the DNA TGTGCCAGCAACGACCCGACAGGGCTGAGGGAGACCCAGTACTTC.

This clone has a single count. The DNA of the CDR3 is TGTGCCAGCAGCTCGCCGGACCAGCCCCGGTACGAGCAGTACTTC. Protein: CASSSPDQPRYEQYF. The rearrangement uses TRBV7-9 and TRBJ2-7; D uncertain. The V gene lost 4 bases and the J gene lost 4 bases, with 17 bases spanning the gap. This CDR3 is built from 15 residues. Germline V lookup: CDR1 SEHNR, CDR2 FQNEAQ (reference sequence).

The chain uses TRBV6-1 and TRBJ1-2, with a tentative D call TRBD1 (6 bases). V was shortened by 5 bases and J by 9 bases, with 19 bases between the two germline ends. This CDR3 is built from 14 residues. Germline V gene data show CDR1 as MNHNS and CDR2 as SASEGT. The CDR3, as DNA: TGTGCCAGCAGTCCAAGGGGGGTGGGACAACGCTACACCTTC. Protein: CASSPRGVGQRYTF.

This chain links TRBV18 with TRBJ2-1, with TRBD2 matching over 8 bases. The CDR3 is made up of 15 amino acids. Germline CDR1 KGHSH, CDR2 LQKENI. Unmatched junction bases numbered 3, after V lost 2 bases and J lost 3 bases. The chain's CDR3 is CASSPSSGLYNEQFF. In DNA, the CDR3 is TGTGCCAGCTCACCATCTAGCGGGCTCTACAATGAGCAGTTCTTC.

CDR3 in amino acids: CASSRGGGQTQYF. CDR3 nucleotides: TGTGCCAGCAGTCGTGGGGGGGGACAGACCCAGTACTTC. The J gene is TRBJ2-5, the V gene TRBV6-5, with TRBD2 identical over 7 bases. Germline CDR1 and CDR2: MNHEY and SVGAGI. Losses at the gene ends were 5 bases for V and 6 bases for J; bases not matched to a gene: 6. The CDR3 length is 13 residues.

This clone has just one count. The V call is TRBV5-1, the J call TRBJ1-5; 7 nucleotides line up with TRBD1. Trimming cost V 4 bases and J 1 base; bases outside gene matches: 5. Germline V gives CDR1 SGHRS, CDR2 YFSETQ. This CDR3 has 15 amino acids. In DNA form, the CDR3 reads TGCGCCAGCAGCATCGGGACAGCAAGCAATCAGCCCCAGCATTTT. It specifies CASSIGTASNQPQHF.

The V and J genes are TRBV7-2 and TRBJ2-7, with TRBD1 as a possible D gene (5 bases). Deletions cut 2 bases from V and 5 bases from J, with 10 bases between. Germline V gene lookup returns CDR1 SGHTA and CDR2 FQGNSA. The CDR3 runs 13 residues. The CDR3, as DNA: TGTGCCAGCAGCTTATTCCAGGGAAACGAGCAGTACTTC. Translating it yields CASSLFQGNEQYF.

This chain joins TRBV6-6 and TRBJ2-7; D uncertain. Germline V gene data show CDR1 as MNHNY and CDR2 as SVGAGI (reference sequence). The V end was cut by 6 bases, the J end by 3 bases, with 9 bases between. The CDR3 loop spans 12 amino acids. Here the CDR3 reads CASRASGYEQYF. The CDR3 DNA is TGTGCCAGCAGGGCATCCGGCTACGAGCAGTACTTC.

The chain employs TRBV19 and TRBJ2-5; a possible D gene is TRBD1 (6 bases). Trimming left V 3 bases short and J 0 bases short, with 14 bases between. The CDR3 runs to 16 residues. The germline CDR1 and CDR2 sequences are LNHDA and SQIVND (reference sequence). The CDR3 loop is CASSIGRTEYQETQYF. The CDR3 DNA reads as TGTGCCAGTAGTATCGGTAGGACAGAGTACCAAGAGACCCAGTACTTC.

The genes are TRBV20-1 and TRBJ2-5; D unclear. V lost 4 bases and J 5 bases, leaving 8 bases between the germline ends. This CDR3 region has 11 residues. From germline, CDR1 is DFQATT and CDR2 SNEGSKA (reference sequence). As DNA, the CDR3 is TGCAGTGCTAATTTCTGGGAGACCCAGTACTTC. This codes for CSANFWETQYF.

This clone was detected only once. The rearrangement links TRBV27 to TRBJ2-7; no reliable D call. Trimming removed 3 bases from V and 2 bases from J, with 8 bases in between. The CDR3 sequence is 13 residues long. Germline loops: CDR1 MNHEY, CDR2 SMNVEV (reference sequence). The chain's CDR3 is CASSFDTAYEQYF. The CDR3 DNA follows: TGTGCCAGCAGTTTTGACACGGCCTACGAGCAGTACTTC.

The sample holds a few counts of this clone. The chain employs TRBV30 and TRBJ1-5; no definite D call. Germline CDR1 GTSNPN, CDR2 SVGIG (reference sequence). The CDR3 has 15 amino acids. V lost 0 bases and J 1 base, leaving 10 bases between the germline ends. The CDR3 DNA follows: TGTGCCTGGAGTGTCTCGGGGATAAGCAATCAGCCCCAGCATTTT. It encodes CAWSVSGISNQPQHF.

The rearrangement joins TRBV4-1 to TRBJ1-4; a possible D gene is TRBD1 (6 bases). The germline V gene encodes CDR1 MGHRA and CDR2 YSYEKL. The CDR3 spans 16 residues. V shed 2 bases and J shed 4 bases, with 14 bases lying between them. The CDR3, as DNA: TGCGCCAGCAGCCAATCGAACAGGGTCCATAATGAAAAACTGTTTTTT. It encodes CASSQSNRVHNEKLFF.

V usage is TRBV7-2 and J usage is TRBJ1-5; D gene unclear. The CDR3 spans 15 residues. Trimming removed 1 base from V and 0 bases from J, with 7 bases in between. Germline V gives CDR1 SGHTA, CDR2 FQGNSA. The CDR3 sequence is CASSLVHASNQPQHF. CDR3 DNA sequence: TGTGCCAGCAGCTTAGTCCACGCTAGCAATCAGCCCCAGCATTTT.